Listed below are T cell receptor beta chains from one sample, sequenced in a study of T cells in Graves' hyperthyroidism and ophthalmopathy. TCRdb processed the multiplex PCR reads anew with MiXCR; each CDR3 protein has one entry. The sample has a few hundred thousand distinct CDR3 sequences, approximately 15% seen once; the top ten hold around a sixth. Sequenced input: blood. These receptors were collected from a young woman with Graves' hyperthyroidism. CDR3s include the opening cysteine and the closing phenylalanine or tryptophan. Each record gives: D gene, clone size, CDR3 length, V gene, J gene, CDR3 protein, CDR3 DNA. A D gene is named only where the DNA matches it firmly. Some rows have no size entry. The others give once, few or many, or a class for an expanded clone.

D gene: TRBD2; clone size: many; CDR3 length: 16; V gene: TRBV18; J gene: TRBJ2-1; CDR3 protein: CASSTGPGLEYNEQFF; CDR3 DNA: TGTGCCAGCTCAACAGGACCGGGACTAGAATACAATGAGCAGTTCTTC
D gene: TRBD1; clone size: few; CDR3 length: 16; V gene: TRBV5-1; J gene: TRBJ1-5; CDR3 protein: CASSFGQVASNQPQHF; CDR3 DNA: TGCGCCAGCAGCTTTGGACAGGTTGCTAGCAATCAGCCCCAGCATTTT
D gene: TRBD2; clone size: .; CDR3 length: 15; V gene: TRBV5-1; J gene: TRBJ2-1; CDR3 protein: CASSLRLAGGDEQFF; CDR3 DNA: TGCGCCAGCAGCTTGAGGCTAGCGGGAGGGGATGAGCAGTTCTTC
D gene: .; clone size: .; CDR3 length: 14; V gene: TRBV5-4; J gene: TRBJ1-6; CDR3 protein: CASNIDYSNSPLHF; CDR3 DNA: TGTGCCAGCAACATCGATTACAGCAATTCACCCCTCCACTTT
D gene: .; clone size: many; CDR3 length: 12; V gene: TRBV29-1; J gene: TRBJ1-4; CDR3 protein: CSVGDWGEKLFF; CDR3 DNA: TGCAGCGTCGGAGATTGGGGTGAAAAACTGTTTTTT
D gene: TRBD1; clone size: .; CDR3 length: 14; V gene: TRBV7-6; J gene: TRBJ2-7; CDR3 protein: CASRPGTGGYEQYF; CDR3 DNA: TGTGCCAGCCGCCCCGGGACAGGGGGCTACGAGCAGTACTTC
D gene: .; clone size: .; CDR3 length: 12; V gene: TRBV4-1; J gene: TRBJ1-2; CDR3 protein: CASSQDLYGYTF; CDR3 DNA: TGCGCCAGCAGCCAAGATCTCTATGGCTACACCTTC
D gene: TRBD1; clone size: .; CDR3 length: 15; V gene: TRBV6-1; J gene: TRBJ2-5; CDR3 protein: CASSQDTGGRETQYF; CDR3 DNA: TGTGCCAGCAGCCAAGACACAGGGGGTAGGGAGACCCAGTACTTC
D gene: TRBD2; clone size: few; CDR3 length: 18; V gene: TRBV19; J gene: TRBJ2-1; CDR3 protein: CASSIRQRLAGAGDEQFF; CDR3 DNA: TGTGCCAGTAGTATCCGACAAAGACTAGCGGGAGCGGGCGATGAGCAGTTCTTC
D gene: .; clone size: many; CDR3 length: 15; V gene: TRBV10-3; J gene: TRBJ2-3; CDR3 protein: CAISESRRDRDTQYF; CDR3 DNA: TGTGCCATCAGTGAGTCTCGGCGGGACAGAGATACGCAGTATTTT
D gene: TRBD1; clone size: .; CDR3 length: 21; V gene: TRBV19; J gene: TRBJ2-1; CDR3 protein: CASSNLPGTGGGSAVGNEQFF; CDR3 DNA: TGTGCCAGTAGTAACCTGCCCGGGACAGGGGGAGGTTCGGCTGTGGGGAATGAGCAGTTCTTC
D gene: TRBD2; clone size: many; CDR3 length: 16; V gene: TRBV30; J gene: TRBJ2-3; CDR3 protein: CAWTQPTSGRTDTQYF; CDR3 DNA: TGTGCCTGGACTCAACCGACTAGCGGGAGGACAGATACGCAGTATTTT
D gene: .; clone size: .; CDR3 length: 14; V gene: TRBV9; J gene: TRBJ1-1; CDR3 protein: CASSGGTPRTEAFF; CDR3 DNA: TGTGCCAGCAGCGGCGGGACACCGCGCACTGAAGCTTTCTTT
D gene: TRBD2; clone size: .; CDR3 length: 15; V gene: TRBV9; J gene: TRBJ2-5; CDR3 protein: CASSVETGGGETQYF; CDR3 DNA: TGTGCCAGCAGCGTAGAGACGGGAGGGGGAGAGACCCAGTACTTC
D gene: .; clone size: many; CDR3 length: 15; V gene: TRBV12-3/TRBV12-4; J gene: TRBJ2-2; CDR3 protein: CASSLTGGPTGELFF; CDR3 DNA: TGTGCCAGCAGTTTAACCGGGGGGCCCACCGGGGAGCTGTTTTTT
D gene: .; clone size: many; CDR3 length: 15; V gene: TRBV15; J gene: TRBJ1-6; CDR3 protein: CATSRDRGVGSPLHF; CDR3 DNA: TGTGCCACCAGCAGAGATAGGGGGGTGGGTTCACCCCTCCACTTT
D gene: .; clone size: .; CDR3 length: 13; V gene: TRBV30; J gene: TRBJ1-1; CDR3 protein: CAWNRDLNTEAFF; CDR3 DNA: TGTGCCTGGAACCGGGATTTGAACACTGAAGCTTTCTTT
D gene: TRBD1; clone size: many; CDR3 length: 15; V gene: TRBV20-1; J gene: TRBJ1-4; CDR3 protein: CSANLGTGGGEKLFF; CDR3 DNA: TGCAGTGCTAATTTGGGGACAGGGGGCGGTGAAAAACTGTTTTTT
D gene: .; clone size: few; CDR3 length: 13; V gene: TRBV15; J gene: TRBJ2-2; CDR3 protein: CATSSVNTGELFF; CDR3 DNA: TGTGCCACCAGCAGTGTTAACACCGGGGAGCTGTTTTTT
D gene: .; clone size: many; CDR3 length: 14; V gene: TRBV7-9; J gene: TRBJ1-1; CDR3 protein: CASSSVLQGTEAFF; CDR3 DNA: TGTGCCAGCAGCTCGGTACTACAGGGCACTGAAGCTTTCTTT
D gene: .; clone size: many; CDR3 length: 14; V gene: TRBV13; J gene: TRBJ1-1; CDR3 protein: CASSLGGGPTEAFF; CDR3 DNA: TGTGCCAGCAGCTTAGGGGGGGGCCCCACTGAAGCTTTCTTT
D gene: TRBD2; clone size: few; CDR3 length: 16; V gene: TRBV10-2; J gene: TRBJ2-2; CDR3 protein: CASSVPSGIFTGELFF; CDR3 DNA: TGCGCCAGCAGTGTACCTAGCGGGATTTTCACCGGGGAGCTGTTTTTT
D gene: TRBD1; clone size: .; CDR3 length: 17; V gene: TRBV5-1; J gene: TRBJ2-1; CDR3 protein: CASSLGGTGRSYNEQFF; CDR3 DNA: TGCGCCAGCAGCTTGGGGGGGACAGGCCGCTCCTACAATGAGCAGTTCTTC
D gene: TRBD2; clone size: .; CDR3 length: 16; V gene: TRBV9; J gene: TRBJ2-1; CDR3 protein: CASSVGRTSGYNEQFF; CDR3 DNA: TGTGCCAGCAGCGTAGGTAGGACTAGCGGCTACAATGAGCAGTTCTTC
D gene: .; clone size: many; CDR3 length: 14; V gene: TRBV5-1; J gene: TRBJ1-1; CDR3 protein: CASSLVGVHAEAFF; CDR3 DNA: TGCGCCAGCAGCTTGGTCGGGGTTCACGCTGAAGCTTTCTTT
D gene: .; clone size: many; CDR3 length: 13; V gene: TRBV12-3/TRBV12-4; J gene: TRBJ1-5; CDR3 protein: CASKGRINQPQHF; CDR3 DNA: TGTGCCAGCAAGGGACGGATCAATCAGCCCCAGCATTTT
D gene: .; clone size: many; CDR3 length: 18; V gene: TRBV7-8; J gene: TRBJ1-4; CDR3 protein: CASSLTGYPWCCDEKLFF; CDR3 DNA: TGTGCCAGCAGCTTAACGGGATACCCCTGGTGTTGTGATGAAAAACTGTTTTTT
D gene: .; clone size: many; CDR3 length: 16; V gene: TRBV12-3/TRBV12-4; J gene: TRBJ2-2; CDR3 protein: CASSSGASANTGELFF; CDR3 DNA: TGTGCCAGCAGTTCGGGCGCCTCAGCGAACACCGGGGAGCTGTTTTTT
D gene: .; clone size: many; CDR3 length: 14; V gene: TRBV12-3/TRBV12-4; J gene: TRBJ2-5; CDR3 protein: CASSFMGDQETQYF; CDR3 DNA: TGTGCCAGCAGTTTCATGGGGGACCAAGAGACCCAGTACTTC
D gene: .; clone size: many; CDR3 length: 11; V gene: TRBV7-8; J gene: TRBJ1-1; CDR3 protein: CASSTNTEAFF; CDR3 DNA: TGTGCCAGCAGCACGAACACTGAAGCTTTCTTT
D gene: .; clone size: few; CDR3 length: 15; V gene: TRBV11-1; J gene: TRBJ1-4; CDR3 protein: CASSQGDTTNEKLFF; CDR3 DNA: TGCGCCAGCAGCCAAGGGGACACAACTAATGAAAAACTGTTTTTT
D gene: TRBD2; clone size: few; CDR3 length: 15; V gene: TRBV29-1; J gene: TRBJ2-2; CDR3 protein: CSVEEWEGGPGELFF; CDR3 DNA: TGCAGCGTTGAAGAGTGGGAGGGTGGGCCCGGGGAGCTGTTTTTT
D gene: TRBD2; clone size: few; CDR3 length: 16; V gene: TRBV15; J gene: TRBJ2-7; CDR3 protein: CATSPPGLAGVYEQYF; CDR3 DNA: TGTGCCACCAGCCCCCCAGGACTAGCGGGAGTCTACGAGCAGTACTTC
D gene: .; clone size: many; CDR3 length: 16; V gene: TRBV7-3; J gene: TRBJ2-1; CDR3 protein: CASSPYSSGSYNEQFF; CDR3 DNA: TGTGCCAGCAGCCCCTACTCGTCTGGCTCCTACAATGAGCAGTTCTTC
D gene: TRBD2; clone size: few; CDR3 length: 19; V gene: TRBV13; J gene: TRBJ2-3; CDR3 protein: CASSRTSGSQVDETDTQYF; CDR3 DNA: TGTGCCAGCAGCCGGACTAGCGGGAGTCAGGTGGATGAAACAGATACGCAGTATTTT
D gene: .; clone size: .; CDR3 length: 14; V gene: TRBV10-3; J gene: TRBJ2-5; CDR3 protein: CAISESRRGGTQYF; CDR3 DNA: TGTGCCATCAGTGAGTCAAGAAGGGGGGGGACCCAGTACTTC
D gene: .; clone size: many; CDR3 length: 15; V gene: TRBV7-2; J gene: TRBJ2-1; CDR3 protein: CASSQDWSSYNEQFF; CDR3 DNA: TGTGCCAGCAGCCAAGACTGGAGCTCCTACAATGAGCAGTTCTTC
D gene: .; clone size: many; CDR3 length: 13; V gene: TRBV3-1; J gene: TRBJ2-1; CDR3 protein: CASSQAPPHEQFF; CDR3 DNA: TGTGCCAGCAGCCAGGCCCCCCCCCATGAGCAGTTCTTC
D gene: .; clone size: few; CDR3 length: 13; V gene: TRBV5-1; J gene: TRBJ1-3; CDR3 protein: CASSLFLGNTIYF; CDR3 DNA: TGCGCCAGCAGCTTGTTTCTGGGAAACACCATATATTTT
D gene: .; clone size: many; CDR3 length: 15; V gene: TRBV20-1; J gene: TRBJ2-1; CDR3 protein: CSARDYPRLNNEQFF; CDR3 DNA: TGCAGTGCTAGAGATTACCCTCGCCTTAACAATGAGCAGTTCTTC
D gene: .; clone size: few; CDR3 length: 15; V gene: TRBV19; J gene: TRBJ2-1; CDR3 protein: CASSIAWRGADEQFF; CDR3 DNA: TGTGCCAGTAGTATAGCTTGGAGGGGGGCGGATGAGCAGTTCTTC
D gene: .; clone size: many; CDR3 length: 15; V gene: TRBV3-1; J gene: TRBJ1-1; CDR3 protein: CASSQVSSGDTEAFF; CDR3 DNA: TGTGCCAGCAGCCAAGTCTCTTCAGGGGACACTGAAGCTTTCTTT
D gene: TRBD2; clone size: .; CDR3 length: 15; V gene: TRBV7-9; J gene: TRBJ2-1; CDR3 protein: CASSTRLAGYNEQFF; CDR3 DNA: TGTGCCAGCAGCACCCGACTAGCGGGGTACAATGAGCAGTTCTTC